A selection of T cell receptor beta chains follows, all from one sample in a study of T cell responses to AZD1222 COVID-19 vaccine. Produced via immunoSEQ multiplex PCR; TCRdb's table is partial and in-frame only. The top ten hold about 10% of the sample, which has around 180,000 clones, 80% to 95% seen once. Sequenced material: peripheral blood, taken on day 0 of AZD1222 vaccination. These receptors all stem from an adult in good health. The CDR3 runs from the conserved cysteine through the conserved F or W. The D gene is left open where the match is weak. Clone size is not always given. Where it is, it says once, few, many or a class for expanded clones.

clone size: -
V gene: TRBV3-1/TRBV3-2
J gene: TRBJ1-5
D gene: TRBD1
CDR3 protein: CASSHGQGYQPQHF
CDR3 DNA: TGTGCCAGCAGCCACGGACAGGGTTATCAGCCCCAGCATTTT

clone size: -
V gene: TRBV6-5
J gene: TRBJ2-1
D gene: -
CDR3 protein: CASSYEDGSSYNEQFF
CDR3 DNA: TGTGCCAGCAGCTACGAGGACGGGAGCTCCTACAATGAGCAGTTCTTC

clone size: -
V gene: TRBV18
J gene: TRBJ1-1
D gene: -
CDR3 protein: CASSPPDSVGNTEAFF
CDR3 DNA: TGTGCCAGCTCACCACCCGACAGCGTGGGGAACACTGAAGCTTTCTTT

clone size: -
V gene: TRBV6-2/TRBV6-3
J gene: TRBJ2-1
D gene: TRBD1
CDR3 protein: CASSWDSPVQFF
CDR3 DNA: TGTGCCAGCAGTTGGGACAGTCCTGTGCAGTTCTTC

clone size: once
V gene: TRBV4-1
J gene: TRBJ2-7
D gene: -
CDR3 protein: CASSQEQGRLYEQYF
CDR3 DNA: TGCGCCAGCAGCCAAGAGCAGGGAAGACTCTACGAGCAGTACTTC

clone size: once
V gene: TRBV27
J gene: TRBJ2-7
D gene: -
CDR3 protein: CASSSRGGAYEQYF
CDR3 DNA: TGTGCCAGCAGTTCTCGGGGCGGAGCCTACGAGCAGTACTTC

clone size: -
V gene: TRBV6-5
J gene: TRBJ1-5
D gene: TRBD1
CDR3 protein: CASNHGQGEGQPQHF
CDR3 DNA: TGTGCCAGCAATCACGGACAGGGGGAGGGTCAGCCCCAGCATTTT

clone size: once
V gene: TRBV9
J gene: TRBJ1-4
D gene: TRBD1
CDR3 protein: CASSPSGRGATNEKLFF
CDR3 DNA: TGTGCCAGCAGCCCTTCCGGCAGGGGGGCAACTAATGAAAAACTGTTTTTT

clone size: -
V gene: TRBV6-5
J gene: TRBJ1-4
D gene: TRBD1
CDR3 protein: CASSPGGGYVEKLFF
CDR3 DNA: TGTGCCAGCAGTCCAGGGGGAGGTTATGTTGAAAAACTGTTTTTT

clone size: -
V gene: TRBV3-1/TRBV3-2
J gene: TRBJ2-1
D gene: -
CDR3 protein: CASSHYNEQFF
CDR3 DNA: TGTGCCAGCAGCCATTACAATGAGCAGTTCTTC

clone size: -
V gene: TRBV4-1
J gene: TRBJ1-6
D gene: TRBD1
CDR3 protein: CASSQDGLTGGSPLHF
CDR3 DNA: TGCGCCAGCAGCCAAGATGGGCTGACAGGGGGCTCACCCCTCCACTTT

clone size: once
V gene: TRBV6-5
J gene: TRBJ2-1
D gene: -
CDR3 protein: CASSYLGSSYNEQFF
CDR3 DNA: TGTGCCAGCAGTTACTTAGGGAGCTCCTACAATGAGCAGTTCTTC

clone size: -
V gene: TRBV4-1
J gene: TRBJ1-3
D gene: -
CDR3 protein: CASSQDVNGAPGNTIYF
CDR3 DNA: TGCGCCAGCAGCCAAGACGTGAACGGTGCTCCTGGAAACACCATATATTTT

clone size: -
V gene: TRBV28
J gene: TRBJ1-6
D gene: -
CDR3 protein: CASSSPGGGPLSTYNSPLHF
CDR3 DNA: TGTGCCAGCAGTTCACCCGGAGGGGGGCCTTTAAGTACCTATAATTCACCCCTCCACTTT

clone size: -
V gene: TRBV7-2
J gene: TRBJ2-5
D gene: -
CDR3 protein: CASSLEGKTQYF
CDR3 DNA: TGTGCCAGCAGCCTAGAGGGGAAGACCCAGTACTTC

clone size: -
V gene: TRBV2
J gene: TRBJ2-3
D gene: -
CDR3 protein: CASSGGDTDTQYF
CDR3 DNA: TGTGCCAGCAGTGGGGGGGACACAGATACGCAGTATTTT

clone size: -
V gene: TRBV11-2
J gene: TRBJ1-1
D gene: -
CDR3 protein: CASSFALGTPNTEAFF
CDR3 DNA: TGTGCCAGCAGCTTCGCACTAGGGACCCCGAACACTGAAGCTTTCTTT

clone size: -
V gene: TRBV30
J gene: TRBJ2-7
D gene: -
CDR3 protein: CAWSEFSATYEQYF
CDR3 DNA: TGTGCCTGGAGTGAATTTTCCGCCACCTACGAGCAGTACTTC

clone size: -
V gene: TRBV7-2
J gene: TRBJ1-4
D gene: -
CDR3 protein: CASSSGGGANEKLFF
CDR3 DNA: TGTGCCAGCAGCTCTGGGGGGGGAGCTAATGAAAAACTGTTTTTT

clone size: -
V gene: TRBV5-1
J gene: TRBJ1-4
D gene: TRBD1
CDR3 protein: CASSLGQGAEKLFF
CDR3 DNA: TGCGCCAGCAGCTTGGGACAGGGGGCTGAAAAACTGTTTTTT

clone size: -
V gene: TRBV18
J gene: TRBJ1-1
D gene: -
CDR3 protein: CASSPGYGGANTEAFF
CDR3 DNA: TGTGCCAGCTCACCAGGGTACGGAGGGGCGAACACTGAAGCTTTCTTT

clone size: -
V gene: TRBV4-1
J gene: TRBJ1-1
D gene: -
CDR3 protein: CASSQGLRGDTEAFF
CDR3 DNA: TGCGCCAGCAGCCAAGGACTAAGGGGAGACACTGAAGCTTTCTTT

clone size: -
V gene: TRBV6-6
J gene: TRBJ1-6
D gene: -
CDR3 protein: CASSQNSPLHF
CDR3 DNA: TGTGCCAGCAGCCAAAATTCACCCCTCCACTTT

clone size: once
V gene: TRBV7-9
J gene: TRBJ2-1
D gene: -
CDR3 protein: CASRSGGNEQFF
CDR3 DNA: TGTGCCAGCAGAAGCGGAGGAAATGAGCAGTTCTTC

clone size: -
V gene: TRBV10-3
J gene: TRBJ1-1
D gene: -
CDR3 protein: CAISGPRTEAFF
CDR3 DNA: TGTGCCATCAGTGGCCCCCGCACTGAAGCTTTCTTT

clone size: -
V gene: TRBV6-4
J gene: TRBJ2-1
D gene: -
CDR3 protein: CASSVLGNNEQFF
CDR3 DNA: TGTGCCAGCAGTGTACTAGGCAACAATGAGCAGTTCTTC

clone size: -
V gene: TRBV28
J gene: TRBJ1-4
D gene: TRBD1
CDR3 protein: CASVTGQHSEKLFF
CDR3 DNA: TGTGCCAGCGTCACGGGACAGCACAGTGAAAAACTGTTTTTT

clone size: -
V gene: TRBV7-2
J gene: TRBJ1-1
D gene: -
CDR3 protein: CASSFPRVPTEAFF
CDR3 DNA: TGTGCCAGCAGCTTTCCTCGGGTCCCCACTGAAGCTTTCTTT

clone size: -
V gene: TRBV6-2/TRBV6-3
J gene: TRBJ1-2
D gene: TRBD1
CDR3 protein: CASSNPTGGVDYGYTF
CDR3 DNA: TGTGCCAGCAGCAATCCTACAGGGGGAGTTGACTATGGCTACACCTTC

clone size: -
V gene: TRBV7-9
J gene: TRBJ2-3
D gene: -
CDR3 protein: CASSSSQDFSRTDTQYF
CDR3 DNA: TGTGCCAGCAGCTCCTCCCAGGACTTCTCGCGAACAGATACGCAGTATTTT

clone size: -
V gene: TRBV19
J gene: TRBJ2-2
D gene: TRBD1
CDR3 protein: CATSKAGQGNTGELFF
CDR3 DNA: TGTGCCACCTCAAAGGCGGGACAGGGAAACACCGGGGAGCTGTTTTTT

clone size: -
V gene: TRBV29-1
J gene: TRBJ1-1
D gene: -
CDR3 protein: CSVRGSGEAFF
CDR3 DNA: TGCAGCGTCAGGGGATCCGGGGAAGCTTTCTTT